This is a list of T cell receptor beta chains from one sample in a study of blood T cell repertoires in COVID-19. This table comes from immunoSEQ multiplex PCR, and its TCRdb copy is limited to in-frame clones, with some not included. The sample carries fewer than 150,000 clones, approximately 84% recorded once. Input material: PBMCs or T cells enriched from blood (not recorded which). These receptors came from a man aged 50 to 59 in a cohort exposed to, infected with or recovered from COVID-19 (not recorded which). CDR3s include the opening cysteine and the closing phenylalanine or tryptophan. D genes are given only for firm matches.

D	length	V	CDR3
.	16	TRBV25-1	CASSELKTRSQETQYF
TRBD1	15	TRBV2	CANRQGNLYNSPLHF
.	16	TRBV7-9	CASSPHSLGVGYGYTF
TRBD1	14	TRBV5-5	CASSLGTGYEKLFF
.	12	TRBV10-3	CAISGRAETQYF
.	15	TRBV27	CASSLLGQPNTEAFF
TRBD1	14	TRBV2	CASSPGTGNEKLFF
.	13	TRBV11-2	CASSLGQYQPQHF
TRBD2	17	TRBV19	CASSSPGGRTSTDTQYF
TRBD1	15	TRBV5-1	CASSDTDRGTFSQYF